This T cell receptor beta chain was captured by sequencing in a study of CD4 T cells in relation to SARS-CoV-2 and coronaviruses (dated by TCRdb to the early 2020s). At the level of the whole study: In the ViraFEST assay, PBMCs were cultured with antigen for approximately 11 days, after which TCR beta CDR3s were sequenced to identify antigen-specific clonal expansions. The study assessed, at the TCR clonotype level, memory CD4+ T cell crossreactivity between SARS-CoV-2 and common cold coronavirus spike proteins. Using patient-derived lymphoblastoid cell lines, the shared crossreactive spike epitopes were mapped to their HLA restriction. The Adaptive Biotechnologies TCR-sequencing kit was used for samples from three pre-COVID donors and for the naive versus memory experiments, whereas the other data were Illumina-based. For other donors in the study, expansion assays were sequenced with a different, Illumina-based TCR-beta assay. The negative reference condition was either a culture with an HIV-1 Nef peptide pool or a culture with no peptide.

The method was the immunoSEQ multiplex PCR assay. The paper's processing steps were these. During preprocessing, nonproductive sequences were discarded, as were any CDR3s that did not begin with C, did not end with F or W, or were shorter than 7 amino acids. The MANAFEST web app identified antigen-specific clonotypes based on expansion compared with the reference and other culture wells. To be counted as positive, a clone had to show significant expansion compared with the reference culture, at an FDR below 0.05, in 2 of 3 replicate wells. To be called positive, a clone also had to show significant expansion compared with every other tandem well and an odds ratio greater than 5. After three terminal residues were trimmed from each end, CDR3 homology was quantified as pairwise Levenshtein distance using the stringdist R package. TCRdb holds this immuneACCESS table with in-frame rearrangements only. Some clones are missing; in checked studies, unresolved V genes explain under half, and the rest has no known cause. The DNA gave D and trimming, while V, J and clone size come from that table. For this sample there are over 10,000 clones; roughly 80% appear just once. About 12% of the sample is in the top ten clones.

Here is what the overall study found, with its caveats: Significantly weaker SARS-CoV-2-driven expansion was shown by crossreactive clones than by monoreactive clones, consistent with antigenic imprinting. Because no donor provided both pre-pandemic and post-infection samples, tracing the source of pre-existing responses was limited. Around 65% of donors had memory CD4+ clonotypes that crossrecognized SARS-CoV-2 and at least one common cold coronavirus spike. Because the crossreactivity analysis focused on spike protein, crossreactivity against other viral proteins was not assessed. Small numbers of patients and of tested TCRs were a limitation of the study.

About this clone itself: Its recognized antigen is unknown. Per-base quality was not reported, and no clone a single base away is much larger than it.

CD4+ T cells from unexposed donors were collected before the COVID-19 pandemic (2011-2018). After less than 13 days of culture, CD4+ T cells were isolated with the EasySep CD4+ T cell isolation kit. As cell number allowed, CD4+ T cells from unexposed donors were tested for reactivity to SARS-CoV-2 S and N and to four common cold coronavirus spike pools. PBMCs were cultured at fewer than 2.5 million per well in IMDM supplemented with around 5% human AB serum and approximately 9.8 IU/ml IL-2. Half of the culture medium was replaced with fresh IL-2-containing medium on days 3 and 7. Each peptide culture condition was generally run in triplicate replicate wells. The leukapheresis product used for the unexposed donors was purchased from a commercial source. PBMCs were isolated from leukapheresis product or whole blood by Ficoll-Paque PLUS gradient centrifugation. PBMCs were either cryopreserved at -140 degrees C or used fresh in the expansion assay. The QIAamp Micro DNA Kit was used to extract genomic DNA from the CD4+ T cells.

V sheds 0 bases and J sheds 7 bases, leaving 6 bases between their ends. According to the germline V gene (reference sequence), CDR1 reads SEHNR and CDR2 reads FQNEAQ. The CDR3, cysteine through phenylalanine, is 13 amino acids long. CDR3 DNA is the only sequence kept; it has 39 bases, read in frame from the first base. Sample: CD4+ T cells from PBMCs, cultured in vitro. This clonotype was sampled from a human donor in good health. The chain is encoded by TRBV7-9 joined to TRBJ1-4; the best D guess is TRBD1, with 5 bases matching. The CDR3 protein: CASSLAGPEKLFF. The base sequence is TGTGCCAGCAGCTTAGCGGGACCTGAAAAACTGTTTTTT.